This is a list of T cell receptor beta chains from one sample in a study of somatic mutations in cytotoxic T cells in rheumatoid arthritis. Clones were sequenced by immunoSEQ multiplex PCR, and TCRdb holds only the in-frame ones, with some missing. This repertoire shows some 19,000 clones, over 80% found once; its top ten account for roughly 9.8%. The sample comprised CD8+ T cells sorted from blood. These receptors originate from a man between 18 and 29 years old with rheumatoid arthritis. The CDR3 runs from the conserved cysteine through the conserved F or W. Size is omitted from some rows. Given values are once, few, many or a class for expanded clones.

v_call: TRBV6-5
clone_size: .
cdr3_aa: CASKTGLGSYEQYF

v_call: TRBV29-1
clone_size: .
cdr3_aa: CSSWGGPRGNEQFF

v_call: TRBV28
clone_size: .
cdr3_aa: CASSSTDRDINEKLFF

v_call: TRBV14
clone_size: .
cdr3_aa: CASSLGSEWEQYF

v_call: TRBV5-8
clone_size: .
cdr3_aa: CASWLAGLSYNEQFF

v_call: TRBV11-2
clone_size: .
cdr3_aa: CASSSGTRPHF

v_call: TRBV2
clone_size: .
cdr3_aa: CAIKGTSGADYNEQFF

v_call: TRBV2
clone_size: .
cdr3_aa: CASSDFEKLFF

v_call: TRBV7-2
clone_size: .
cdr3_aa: CASSDRQGQYIQYF

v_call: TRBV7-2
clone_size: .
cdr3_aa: CASSLAPEGLYEQYF

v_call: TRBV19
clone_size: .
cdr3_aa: CASSIAGSGTEAFF

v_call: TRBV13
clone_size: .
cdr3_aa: CASSTDREDRNTIYF

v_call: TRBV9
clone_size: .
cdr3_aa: CASSVDGTGNTGELFF

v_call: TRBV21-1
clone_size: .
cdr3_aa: CASSLRTADQPQHF

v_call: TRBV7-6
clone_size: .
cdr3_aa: CASSLEVYREETQYF

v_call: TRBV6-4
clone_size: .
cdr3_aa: CASSDSGSQQVDTQYF

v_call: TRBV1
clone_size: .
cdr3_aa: CTSVRGLPANTEAFF

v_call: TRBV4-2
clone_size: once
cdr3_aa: CASSQDRGVVDTQYF

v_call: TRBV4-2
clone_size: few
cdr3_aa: CASTGGPTNTEAFF

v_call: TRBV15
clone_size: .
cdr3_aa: CATSRDVMGDREEGNYGYTF

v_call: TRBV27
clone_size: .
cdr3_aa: CASSPLQGTFRNQPQHF

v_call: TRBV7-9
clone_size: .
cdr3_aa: CASSLDGTIYGYTF

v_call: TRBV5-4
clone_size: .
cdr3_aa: CASSLPGQSSYEQYF

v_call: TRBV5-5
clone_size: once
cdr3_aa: CASSLAAGSNTIYF

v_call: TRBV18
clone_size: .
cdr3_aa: CASSPGAGITYEQYF

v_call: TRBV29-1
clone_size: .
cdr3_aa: CSVVERGRLVAYEQYF

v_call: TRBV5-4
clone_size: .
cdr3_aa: CASSLTGLRSYEQYF

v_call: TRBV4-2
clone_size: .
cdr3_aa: CASSQEGSYEQYF

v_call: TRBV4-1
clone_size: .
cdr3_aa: CASSQETMIDEQFF

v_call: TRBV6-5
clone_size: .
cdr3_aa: CASSYVGGALSYEQYF

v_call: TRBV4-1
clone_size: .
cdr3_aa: CASSQVAGQGNYGYTF

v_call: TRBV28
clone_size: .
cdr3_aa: CASRQTGDTEAFF

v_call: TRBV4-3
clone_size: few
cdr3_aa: CASSDRPEASPLHF

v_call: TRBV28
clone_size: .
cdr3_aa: CASSSIPLVPGELFF

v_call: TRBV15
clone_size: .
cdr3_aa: CATRRERGINEQFF

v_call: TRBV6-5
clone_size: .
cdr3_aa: CASSYSRTGEQYF

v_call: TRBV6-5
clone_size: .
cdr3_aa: CASSLQRGGLNEQFF

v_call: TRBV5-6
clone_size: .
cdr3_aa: CASSLNTDGGELFF

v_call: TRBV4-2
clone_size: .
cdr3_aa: CASSQEVKTDTQYF

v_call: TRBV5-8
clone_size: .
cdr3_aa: CASSPGQGGTEAFF

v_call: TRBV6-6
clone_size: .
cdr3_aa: CASSYSRDYEQYF

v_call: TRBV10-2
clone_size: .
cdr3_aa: CASSEGAEQFF

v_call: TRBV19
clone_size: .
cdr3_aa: CASSFPFPGELFF

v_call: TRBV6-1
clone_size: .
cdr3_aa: CATGKGDSTDTQYF

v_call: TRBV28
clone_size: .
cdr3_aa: CASRWGGTTYEQYF

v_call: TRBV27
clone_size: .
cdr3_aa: CASKPGTGYGYTF

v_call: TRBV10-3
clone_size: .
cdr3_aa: CAISERQGAVEKLFF

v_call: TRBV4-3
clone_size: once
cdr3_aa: CASSQDIIPPEKLFF